These 7 T cell receptor beta chains came from one sample sequenced in a study of cytomegalovirus exposure and HLA in healthy donors. PCR amplification relied on 60 Vbeta primers (plus 13 Jbeta primers). Clones were sequenced by immunoSEQ multiplex PCR, and TCRdb holds only the in-frame ones, with some missing. The data contain about 110,000 clones, 76% of them singletons. Sequenced input: PBMCs. The source of these receptors is a man between 25 and 39 years old in good health and CMV-seropositive.

The rearrangement uses TRBV7-9 and TRBJ1-1; D might be TRBD1 (6 bases). CDR3 length: 15 residues. V gave up 5 bases and J gave up 2 bases, with 15 bases separating them. Germline loops: CDR1 SEHNR, CDR2 FQNEAQ (reference sequence). CDR3 coding DNA: TGTGCCAGCAGCCAGTCAGGACAGCTTAACACTGAAGCTTTCTTT. The encoded protein is CASSQSGQLNTEAFF.

The chain is built from TRBV27 and TRBJ2-3, with D possibly being TRBD2 (6 bases). Trimming shortened V by 3 bases and J by 4 bases, and 14 bases separated the two germline ends. The CDR3 totals 15 residues. The germline gives CDR1 MNHEY, CDR2 SMNVEV (reference sequence). CDR3 sequence (DNA): TGTGCCAGCAGTTTCGGGGGACGCGGCTCAGATACGCAGTATTTT. This sequence encodes CASSFGGRGSDTQYF.

The chain recombines TRBV2 with TRBJ1-1, with 8 bases lining up with TRBD1. Unmatched junction bases numbered 17, after V lost 8 bases and J lost 6 bases. Germline CDR1 and CDR2: SNHLY and FYNNEI. The CDR3 loop spans 16 amino acids. The CDR3 protein is CASSRDRLALGSEAFF. The CDR3, as DNA: TGTGCCAGCTCAAGGGACAGGCTCGCCCTTGGTTCTGAAGCTTTCTTT.

The gene calls are TRBV4-2 and TRBJ1-5; D gene unclear. CDR1 LGHNA and CDR2 YNFKEQ come from the germline V gene. CDR3 length: 15 residues. V was shortened by 3 bases and J by 3 bases, with 12 bases between the two germline ends. Here the CDR3 DNA reads TGTGCCAGCAGCCAGACCCACAGTAACAATCAGCCCCAGCATTTT. This gives the protein CASSQTHSNNQPQHF.

The chain recombines TRBV21-1 with TRBJ1-1; the table assigns TRBD1, which was not confirmed against the DNA. TRBV21-1 is a pseudogene. The CDR3 loop spans 16 amino acids. The CDR3 region is CASSKAHRTGGTEAFF. In DNA form, the CDR3 reads TGTGCCAGCAGCAAAGCCCACAGGACAGGGGGGACTGAAGCTTTCTTT.

This clone was detected once. The chain uses TRBV7-2 and TRBJ2-1; 9 nucleotides align to TRBD2. Germline CDR1 SGHTA, CDR2 FQGNSA. V was clipped by 7 bases and J by 5 bases; unmatched bases: 12. The CDR3 spans 16 residues. Here the CDR3 DNA reads TGTGCCAGCAAGGAGAGCGGGGGGTTCGCAAACAATGAGCAGTTCTTC. Protein product: CASKESGGFANNEQFF.

This clone was found a few times. This chain joins TRBV28 and TRBJ1-2; 9 positions match TRBD1. CDR1 MDHEN and CDR2 SYDVKM come from the germline V gene. The CDR3 is 15 residues long. The trim removed 3 bases at V and 5 bases at J, leaving 7 bases unmatched. DNA for the CDR3: TGTGCCAGCAGTTTCCAAGACAGGGGGAATTATGGCTACACCTTC. Residues: CASSFQDRGNYGYTF.